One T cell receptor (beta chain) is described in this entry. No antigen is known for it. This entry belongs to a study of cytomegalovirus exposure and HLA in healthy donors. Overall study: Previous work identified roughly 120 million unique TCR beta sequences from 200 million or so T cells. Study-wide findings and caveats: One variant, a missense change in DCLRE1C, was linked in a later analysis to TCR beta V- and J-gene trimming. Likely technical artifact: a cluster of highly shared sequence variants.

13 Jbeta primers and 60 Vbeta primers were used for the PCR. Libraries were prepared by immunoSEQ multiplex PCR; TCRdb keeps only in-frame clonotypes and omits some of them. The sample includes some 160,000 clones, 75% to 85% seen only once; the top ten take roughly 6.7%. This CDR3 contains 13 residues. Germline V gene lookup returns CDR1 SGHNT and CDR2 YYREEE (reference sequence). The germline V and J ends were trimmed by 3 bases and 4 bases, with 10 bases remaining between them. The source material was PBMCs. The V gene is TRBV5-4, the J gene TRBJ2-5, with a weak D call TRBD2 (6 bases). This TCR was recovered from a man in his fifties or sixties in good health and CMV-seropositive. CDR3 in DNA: TGTGCCAGCAGCTCACCGGGACTAGAGACCCAGTACTTC. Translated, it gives CASSSPGLETQYF.